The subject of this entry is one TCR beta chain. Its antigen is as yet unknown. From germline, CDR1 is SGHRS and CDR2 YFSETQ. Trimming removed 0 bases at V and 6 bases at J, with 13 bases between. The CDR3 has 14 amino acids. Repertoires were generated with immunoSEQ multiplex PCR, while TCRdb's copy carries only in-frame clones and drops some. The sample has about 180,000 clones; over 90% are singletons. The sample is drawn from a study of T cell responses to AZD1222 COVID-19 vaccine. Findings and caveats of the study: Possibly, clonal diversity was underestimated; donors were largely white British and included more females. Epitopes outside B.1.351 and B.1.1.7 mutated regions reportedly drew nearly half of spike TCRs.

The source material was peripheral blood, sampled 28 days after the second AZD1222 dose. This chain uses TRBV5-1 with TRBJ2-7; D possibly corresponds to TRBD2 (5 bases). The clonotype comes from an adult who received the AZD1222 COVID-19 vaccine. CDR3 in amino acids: CASSLERVKSEQYF. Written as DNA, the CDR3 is TGCGCCAGCAGCTTGGAGAGGGTAAAGAGCGAGCAGTACTTC.